This TCR beta chain was documented in a study of glioma-infiltrating T cells. The CDR3 contains 18 residues. CDR1 and CDR2 (germline): SNHLY, FYNNEI. Study results and limitations: Tissue-blood divergence was below expectation in non-neoplastic patients, above in gliomas.

Amplification of TCR alpha and beta CDR3 regions from RNA used iRepertoire nested multiplex PCR. For one-step reverse transcription and amplification, about 85-400 ng of tissue mRNA or PBMC total RNA was used. MiXCR, applied by TCRdb to the multiplex PCR reads, yields one record per CDR3 protein. The table lists around 190,000 distinct CDR3 sequences, roughly 32% of them singletons. About this clonotype: Its antigen is not identified. Mismatch with germline at one junction end may stem from a read error.

The genes are TRBV2 and TRBJ2-2, with 10 bases fitting TRBD1. Sequencing was performed on glioma tissue, nonneoplastic brain tissue, or PBMCs (not recorded which). This receptor was taken from a human donor with low-grade glioma or glioblastoma, undergoing nonglioma brain surgery, or in good health (not recorded which). The CDR3 DNA is TGTGCCATCAGTGAGCCGGGACAGGGGAATGAGAACACCGGGGAGCTGTTTTTT. Translating gives CAISEPGQGNENTGELFF. Variable domain in full (rest from reference TRBV2 and TRBJ2-2): EPEVTQTPSHQVTQMGQEVILRCVPISNHLYFYWYRQILGQKVEFLVSFYNNEISEKSEIFDDQFSVERPDGSNFTLKIRSTKLEDSAMYFCAISEPGQGNENTGELFFGEGSRLTVL.